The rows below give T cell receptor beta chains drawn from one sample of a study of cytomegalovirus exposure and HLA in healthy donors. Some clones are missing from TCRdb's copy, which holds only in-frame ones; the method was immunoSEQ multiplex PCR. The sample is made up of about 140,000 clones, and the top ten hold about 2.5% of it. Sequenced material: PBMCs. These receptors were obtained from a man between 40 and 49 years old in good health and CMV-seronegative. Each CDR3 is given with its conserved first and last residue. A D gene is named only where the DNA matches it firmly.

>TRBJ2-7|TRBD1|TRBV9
CASSPLLSGQGGYEQYF
TGTGCCAGCAGCCCCCTCCTATCGGGACAGGGTGGCTACGAGCAGTACTTC
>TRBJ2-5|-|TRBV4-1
CASSPLGSSVRETQYF
TGCGCCAGCAGCCCCCTTGGGAGCTCAGTTAGAGAGACCCAGTACTTC
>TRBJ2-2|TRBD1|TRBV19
CASGRTGNSANTGELFF
TGTGCCAGTGGACGGACAGGAAACTCTGCGAACACCGGGGAGCTGTTTTTT
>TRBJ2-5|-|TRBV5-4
CASSLGRTVLQYF
TGTGCCAGCAGCTTGGGGAGGACAGTTCTCCAGTACTTC
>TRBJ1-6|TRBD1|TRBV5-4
CASSQIDRENSPLHF
TGTGCCAGCAGCCAAATCGACAGGGAAAATTCACCCCTCCACTTT
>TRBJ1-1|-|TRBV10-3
CAISESTDNRAGAFF
TGTGCCATCAGTGAGTCGACGGATAACAGGGCCGGGGCTTTCTTT
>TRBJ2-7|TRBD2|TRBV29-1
CSVHSGVSSYEQYF
TGCAGCGTACATAGCGGGGTTAGCTCCTACGAGCAGTACTTC
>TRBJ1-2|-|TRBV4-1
CASSKDPDSGYGYTF
TGCGCCAGCAGCAAAGACCCTGACAGTGGCTATGGCTACACCTTC
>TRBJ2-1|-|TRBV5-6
CASSLQGNEQFF
TGTGCCAGCAGCCTGCAGGGGAATGAGCAGTTCTTC
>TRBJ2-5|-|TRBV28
CASSFLGETQYF
TGTGCCAGCAGTTTTCTCGGGGAGACCCAGTACTTC
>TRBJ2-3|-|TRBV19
CASNEGADTQYF
TGTGCCAGTAACGAAGGGGCAGATACGCAGTATTTT
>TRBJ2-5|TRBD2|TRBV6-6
CASSGTSGGYGETQYF
TGTGCCAGCAGCGGGACTAGCGGGGGGTACGGAGAGACCCAGTACTTC
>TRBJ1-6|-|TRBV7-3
CASSWGGRDNSPLHF
TGTGCCAGCAGCTGGGGCGGCAGGGATAATTCACCCCTCCACTTT
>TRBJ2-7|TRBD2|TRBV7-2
CASSLGGGAWYEQYF
TGTGCCAGCAGCTTAGGCGGGGGGGCCTGGTACGAGCAGTACTTC
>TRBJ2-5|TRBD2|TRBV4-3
CASSQDSPSGAIQETQYF
TGCGCCAGCAGCCAAGATTCGCCTAGCGGGGCCATCCAAGAGACCCAGTACTTC
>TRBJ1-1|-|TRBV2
CASSYQGQNTEAFF
TGTGCCAGCAGTTACCAGGGACAGAACACTGAAGCTTTCTTT
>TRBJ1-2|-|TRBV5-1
CASSLGGLGTNYGYTF
TGCGCCAGCAGCTTGGGGGGACTGGGAACTAACTATGGCTACACCTTC
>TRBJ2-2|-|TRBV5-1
CASSLTGMTGELFF
TGCGCCAGCAGCTTGACAGGAATGACCGGGGAGCTGTTTTTT
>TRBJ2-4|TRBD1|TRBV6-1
CASRNRGLNIQYF
TGTGCCAGCAGGAACAGGGGCCTAAACATTCAGTACTTC
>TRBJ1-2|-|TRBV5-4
CASSFQGNYGYTF
TGTGCCAGCAGCTTTCAGGGTAACTATGGCTACACCTTC
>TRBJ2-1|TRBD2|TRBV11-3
CASSYGLAGGNEQFF
TGTGCCAGCAGCTACGGACTAGCGGGGGGCAATGAGCAGTTCTTC
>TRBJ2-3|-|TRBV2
CASSLEATTDTQYF
TGTGCCAGCAGTTTAGAAGCTACCACAGATACGCAGTATTTT
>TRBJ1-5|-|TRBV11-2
CASSSYGNQPQHF
TGTGCCAGCAGCTCGTATGGCAATCAGCCCCAGCATTTT
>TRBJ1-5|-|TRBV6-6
CASSYQGTGNQPQHF
TGTGCCAGCAGTTACCAGGGGACGGGCAATCAGCCCCAGCATTTT
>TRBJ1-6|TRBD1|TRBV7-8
CASRYTPGQHNSPLHF
TGTGCCAGCAGGTATACTCCGGGACAGCATAATTCACCCCTCCACTTT
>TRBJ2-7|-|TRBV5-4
CASSTEPGAEQYF
TGTGCCAGCAGCACTGAACCAGGGGCCGAGCAGTACTTC
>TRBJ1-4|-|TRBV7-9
CASSRRDNTNEKLFF
TGTGCCAGCAGCCGCCGGGACAACACTAATGAAAAACTGTTTTTT
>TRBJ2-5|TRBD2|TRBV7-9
CASSWGPGRTSVETQYF
TGTGCCAGCAGCTGGGGCCCTGGCCGGACTAGCGTGGAGACCCAGTACTTC
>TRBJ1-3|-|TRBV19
CASMRGQPSSGNTIYF
TGTGCCAGTATGCGAGGACAGCCAAGCTCTGGAAACACCATATATTTT
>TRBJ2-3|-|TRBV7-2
CASSPDRNTDTQYF
TGTGCCAGCAGCCCAGACAGGAACACAGATACGCAGTATTTT
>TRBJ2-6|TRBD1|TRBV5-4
CASSTRTGGYSGANVLTF
TGTGCCAGCAGCACCCGGACAGGGGGCTACTCTGGGGCCAACGTCCTGACTTTC
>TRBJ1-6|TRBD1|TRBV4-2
CASSQEFGQGNSPLHF
TGTGCCAGCAGCCAAGAATTCGGACAGGGAAATTCACCCCTCCACTTT
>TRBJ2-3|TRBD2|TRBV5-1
CASSPAGGDTQYF
TGCGCCAGCAGCCCAGCGGGAGGGGATACGCAGTATTTT
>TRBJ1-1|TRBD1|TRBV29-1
CSVGQGVSTEAFF
TGCAGCGTTGGACAGGGGGTTTCCACTGAAGCTTTCTTT
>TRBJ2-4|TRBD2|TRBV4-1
CASSQGLAGGLAKNIQYF
TGCGCCAGCAGCCAAGGACTAGCGGGGGGATTAGCCAAAAACATTCAGTACTTC
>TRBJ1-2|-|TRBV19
CASSIPGLLPYGYTF
TGTGCCAGTAGTATCCCGGGACTCCTTCCCTATGGCTACACCTTC
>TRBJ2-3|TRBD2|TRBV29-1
CSVDAGGTDTQYF
TGCAGCGTTGACGCGGGGGGCACAGATACGCAGTATTTT
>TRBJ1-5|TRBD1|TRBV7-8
CASSSEYRDRVTRNQPQHF
TGTGCCAGCAGCTCAGAATACCGGGACAGGGTGACTCGGAATCAGCCCCAGCATTTT
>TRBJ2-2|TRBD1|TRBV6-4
CASSVQGATGELFF
TGTGCCAGCAGTGTACAGGGGGCAACCGGGGAGCTGTTTTTT
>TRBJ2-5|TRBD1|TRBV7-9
CASSRRTGWETQYF
TGTGCCAGCAGCCGACGGACAGGGTGGGAGACCCAGTACTTC
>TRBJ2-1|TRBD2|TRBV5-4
CASSLAPTSGRNNEQFF
TGTGCCAGCAGCTTGGCCCCGACTAGCGGGCGGAACAATGAGCAGTTCTTC
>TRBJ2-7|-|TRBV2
CASSWDSTYEQYF
TGTGCCAGCAGTTGGGACTCCACCTACGAGCAGTACTTC
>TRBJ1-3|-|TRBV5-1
CASSEGLISGNTIYF
TGCGCCAGCAGCGAGGGACTGATCTCTGGAAACACCATATATTTT
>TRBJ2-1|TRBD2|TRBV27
CASMIGGGSHNEQFF
TGTGCCAGCATGATCGGGGGAGGGTCACACAATGAGCAGTTCTTC
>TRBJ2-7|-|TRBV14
CASSQLGQGIHEQYF
TGTGCCAGCAGCCAATTGGGGCAGGGAATCCACGAGCAGTACTTC
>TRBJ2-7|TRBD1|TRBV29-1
CSVSGGTGGGEQYF
TGCAGCGTGTCCGGTGGGACAGGAGGTGGCGAGCAGTACTTC
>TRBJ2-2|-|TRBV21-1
CASSPKGLAGGQVNTGELFF
TGTGCCAGCAGCCCCAAAGGTCTAGCGGGGGGGCAAGTGAACACCGGGGAGCTGTTTTTT
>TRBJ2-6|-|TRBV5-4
CASSGLGVSGANVLTF
TGTGCCAGCAGCGGCCTAGGGGTCTCTGGGGCCAACGTCCTGACTTTC